These T cell receptor beta chains were read from a single sample in a study of blood T cell repertoires in COVID-19. TCRdb's copy holds only in-frame clones and misses some; the assay was immunoSEQ multiplex PCR. The sample has 130,000 or so clones; approximately 90% are singletons. The sample taken for sequencing was peripheral blood. Every receptor here comes from a man in his forties with acute or convalescent COVID-19. CDR3s include the opening cysteine and the closing phenylalanine or tryptophan. The D gene is left open where the match is weak. Some rows mark clone size as missing; the rest say once, few, many or name a class of expanded clone.

V gene	J gene	D gene	clone size	CDR3 length	CDR3 protein	CDR3 DNA
TRBV2	TRBJ2-1	.	.	15	CASVRRGGGYNEQFF	TGTGCCAGCGTTAGGCGGGGAGGGGGTTACAATGAGCAGTTCTTC
TRBV19	TRBJ1-1	.	.	14	CASSITGLNTEAFF	TGTGCCAGTAGTATTACAGGGTTGAACACTGAAGCTTTCTTT
TRBV5-4	TRBJ1-1	.	.	14	CASSLGGLSTEAFF	TGTGCCAGCAGCTTGGGAGGGTTGAGCACTGAAGCTTTCTTT
TRBV19	TRBJ2-1	.	.	13	CASSIDRGNEQFF	TGTGCCAGTAGTATAGATCGAGGGAATGAGCAGTTCTTC
TRBV14	TRBJ1-6	.	.	14	CASSQVGARSPLHF	TGTGCCAGCAGCCAGGTGGGCGCGCGTTCACCCCTCCACTTT
TRBV27	TRBJ2-5	TRBD2	.	13	CASRTSGLETQYF	TGTGCCAGCAGGACTAGCGGGTTGGAGACCCAGTACTTC
TRBV6-5	TRBJ2-1	.	.	15	CASSYRRVSYNEQFF	TGTGCCAGCAGCTACCGCAGGGTGTCCTACAATGAGCAGTTCTTC
TRBV5-8	TRBJ1-5	.	once	15	CASSLDGDSNQPQHF	TGTGCCAGCAGCCTGGACGGTGATAGCAATCAGCCCCAGCATTTT
TRBV5-1	TRBJ2-3	.	.	17	CASTRPGAQGHSDTQYF	TGCGCCAGCACCCGGCCCGGCGCCCAGGGGCACAGTGATACGCAGTATTTT
TRBV29-1	TRBJ1-1	.	once	14	CSVHVQGLNTEAFF	TGCAGCGTACACGTACAGGGCCTGAACACTGAAGCTTTCTTT
TRBV4-1	TRBJ1-1	.	.	12	CASSHPSSTYFF	TGCGCCAGCAGCCATCCCTCAAGTACCTATTTCTTT
TRBV19	TRBJ2-3	TRBD2	.	16	CASSSRLAGRADTQYF	TGTGCCAGTAGTTCCAGACTAGCGGGGCGGGCAGATACGCAGTATTTT
TRBV30	TRBJ1-5	TRBD1	.	15	CAWSPRDRGGQPQHF	TGTGCCTGGAGCCCCCGGGACAGGGGCGGACAGCCCCAGCATTTT
TRBV19	TRBJ2-1	TRBD2	.	16	CASSGVRSGSGDEQFF	TGTGCCAGTAGTGGCGTCCGTAGCGGGAGCGGGGATGAGCAGTTCTTC
TRBV6-6	TRBJ2-3	.	.	16	CASSPPGQSKTDTQYF	TGTGCCAGCAGCCCTCCCGGTCAAAGTAAGACAGATACGCAGTATTTT
TRBV29-1	TRBJ1-3	TRBD1	few	14	CSVDLSGQGLTIYF	TGCAGCGTTGATCTATCGGGACAGGGACTCACCATATATTTT
TRBV7-9	TRBJ1-3	TRBD1	many	15	CASSPGQHSGNTIYF	TGTGCCAGCAGCCCGGGACAGCACTCTGGAAACACCATATATTTT
TRBV7-9	TRBJ2-2	.	few	15	CASSSVPARTGELFF	TGTGCCAGCAGTTCCGTGCCCGCGAGGACCGGGGAGCTGTTTTTT
TRBV18	TRBJ1-4	TRBD1	.	15	CASSQGQGAGEKLFF	TGTGCCAGCTCACAAGGACAGGGGGCTGGTGAAAAACTGTTTTTT
TRBV6-5	TRBJ1-2	.	.	13	CASSSDTNYGYTF	TGTGCCAGCAGTTCGGACACGAACTATGGCTACACCTTC
TRBV7-2	TRBJ2-2	TRBD1	.	13	CASSKQGAGELFF	TGTGCCAGCAGCAAACAGGGGGCCGGGGAGCTGTTTTTT
TRBV10-3	TRBJ1-6	TRBD1	.	16	CAIRRQGGSYNSPLHF	TGTGCCATCCGCCGACAGGGGGGCTCCTATAATTCACCCCTCCACTTT
TRBV19	TRBJ2-7	.	.	14	CASSPAGGPTEQYF	TGTGCCAGTAGCCCCGCCGGTGGGCCAACCGAGCAGTACTTC
TRBV7-2	TRBJ2-5	.	.	15	CASSQAPQTQETQYF	TGTGCCAGCAGCCAGGCCCCCCAGACCCAAGAGACCCAGTACTTC
TRBV4-1	TRBJ2-7	TRBD1	.	16	CASSQGGDRRAYEQYF	TGCGCCAGCAGCCAAGGAGGGGACAGAAGAGCCTACGAGCAGTACTTC
TRBV10-3	TRBJ2-3	TRBD1	.	16	CAINPTGGPHTDTQYF	TGTGCCATCAACCCGACAGGGGGCCCACACACAGATACGCAGTATTTT
TRBV20-1	TRBJ2-1	.	.	14	CSASFQRKNNEQFF	TGCAGTGCTAGTTTCCAGCGGAAGAACAATGAGCAGTTCTTC
TRBV4-1	TRBJ1-1	TRBD1	once	17	CASSHTGQGFPNTEAFF	TGCGCCAGCAGCCATACCGGACAGGGGTTCCCAAACACTGAAGCTTTCTTT
TRBV30	TRBJ1-6	.	.	15	CASSVGAVDNSPLHF	TGTGCCTCGAGTGTGGGGGCGGTGGATAATTCACCCCTCCACTTT
TRBV13	TRBJ2-5	TRBD1	.	14	CASSFKQGSETQYF	TGTGCCAGCAGCTTTAAACAGGGGAGCGAGACCCAGTACTTC
TRBV19	TRBJ2-2	.	.	12	CASSVVNGELFF	TGTGCCAGCAGCGTTGTGAACGGGGAGCTGTTTTTT
TRBV27	TRBJ1-2	TRBD1	.	14	CASSSGQGAFDYTF	TGTGCCAGCAGTTCTGGACAGGGCGCTTTTGACTACACCTTC
TRBV7-9	TRBJ1-1	.	.	12	CASSLGGGEAFF	TGTGCCAGCAGCTTAGGAGGGGGTGAAGCTTTCTTT
TRBV9	TRBJ1-3	.	.	14	CASSAQLSGNTIYF	TGTGCCAGCAGCGCCCAACTTTCTGGAAACACCATATATTTT
TRBV13	TRBJ2-1	TRBD1	.	16	CASRRNRQGADNEQFF	TGTGCCAGCAGGCGAAATAGACAGGGGGCTGACAATGAGCAGTTCTTC
TRBV7-2	TRBJ1-5	.	.	16	CASSPREAVSNQPQHF	TGTGCCAGCAGCCCCCGAGAGGCGGTTAGCAATCAGCCCCAGCATTTT
TRBV5-4	TRBJ2-5	.	.	14	CASSLKDIQETQYF	TGTGCCAGCAGCTTGAAGGACATACAAGAGACCCAGTACTTC
TRBV5-1	TRBJ1-3	.	.	14	CASSLAGFENTIYF	TGCGCCAGCAGCTTGGCAGGGTTCGAAAACACCATATATTTT
TRBV18	TRBJ2-7	.	.	15	CASSPRDSGTYEQYF	TGTGCCAGCTCACCGCGGGACAGTGGGACCTACGAGCAGTACTTC
TRBV12-3/TRBV12-4	TRBJ1-2	TRBD1	few	12	CASSTQGDGYTF	TGTGCCAGCAGTACGCAGGGGGATGGCTACACCTTC
TRBV10-3	TRBJ1-1	.	.	14	CAISDGGESTEAFF	TGTGCCATCAGTGATGGCGGTGAGAGCACTGAAGCTTTCTTT
TRBV2	TRBJ2-2	TRBD2	.	15	CASSERAGAPGELFF	TGTGCCAGCAGTGAGAGGGCGGGAGCTCCCGGGGAGCTGTTTTTT
TRBV6-5	TRBJ1-6	.	once	14	CASTKGHYNSPLHF	TGTGCCAGCACAAAGGGACATTATAATTCACCCCTCCACTTT
TRBV19	TRBJ1-6	.	.	14	CASSQQAAVSPLHF	TGTGCCAGTAGTCAACAGGCCGCTGTTTCACCCCTCCACTTT
TRBV10-3	TRBJ1-3	.	.	14	CATSPSVSGNTIYF	TGTGCCACCTCCCCCTCAGTCTCCGGAAACACCATATATTTT
TRBV6-2/TRBV6-3	TRBJ1-5	.	.	14	CASSYTSGNQPQHF	TGTGCCAGCAGTTACACGTCGGGCAATCAGCCCCAGCATTTT
TRBV2	TRBJ1-5	.	few	14	CASSLQVPRQPQHF	TGTGCCAGCAGTTTACAGGTACCGCGACAGCCCCAGCATTTT
TRBV4-1	TRBJ2-7	TRBD1	few	17	CASSQKTAQGVPYEQYF	TGCGCCAGCAGCCAAAAAACCGCGCAGGGGGTTCCCTACGAGCAGTACTTC